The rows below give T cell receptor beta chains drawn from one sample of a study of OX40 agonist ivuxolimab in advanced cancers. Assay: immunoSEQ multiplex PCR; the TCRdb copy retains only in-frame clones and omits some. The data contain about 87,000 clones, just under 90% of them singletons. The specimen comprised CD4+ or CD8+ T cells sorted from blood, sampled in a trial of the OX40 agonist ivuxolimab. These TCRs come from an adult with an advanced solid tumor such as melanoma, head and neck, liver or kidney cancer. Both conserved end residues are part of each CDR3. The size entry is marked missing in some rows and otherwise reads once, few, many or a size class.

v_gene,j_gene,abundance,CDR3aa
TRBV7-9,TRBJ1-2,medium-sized,CASSLGQTNYGYTF
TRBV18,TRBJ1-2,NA,CASSPGTAGYTF
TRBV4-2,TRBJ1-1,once,CASSQNIGGTEAFF
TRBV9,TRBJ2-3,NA,CASSVGWASTDTQYF
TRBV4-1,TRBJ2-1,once,CASSQIQQGLYNEQFF
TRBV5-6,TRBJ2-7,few,CASSGLAPNYYEQYF
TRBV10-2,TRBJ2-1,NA,CASSERLWTLGHNEQFF
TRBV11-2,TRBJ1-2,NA,CASSLSRNYGYTF
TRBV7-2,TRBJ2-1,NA,CASSPRSREGTNEQFF
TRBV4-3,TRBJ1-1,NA,CASSQAPNTEAFF
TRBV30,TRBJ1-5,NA,CAWSLSQNQPQHF
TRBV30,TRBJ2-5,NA,CAWGRGQETQYF
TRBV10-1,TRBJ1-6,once,CASSEGPVGPLHF
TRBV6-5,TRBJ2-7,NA,CASRRGGEAYEQYF
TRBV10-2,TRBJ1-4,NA,CASSEHRGRPDEKLFF
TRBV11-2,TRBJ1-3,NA,CASSSWTGAGNTIYF
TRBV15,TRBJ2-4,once,CATSRDRQGSGIQYF
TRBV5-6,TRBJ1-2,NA,CASSSGTGNSNYGYTF
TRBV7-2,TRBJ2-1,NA,CASSLVVSGSNEQFF
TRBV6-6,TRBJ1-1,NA,CASSYSRESTEAFF
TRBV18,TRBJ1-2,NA,CASSPRQGGTSF
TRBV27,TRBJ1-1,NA,CASSGGDRVNTEAFF
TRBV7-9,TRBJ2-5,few,CASSSRQYQETQYF
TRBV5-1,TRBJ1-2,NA,CASSPQGDGYGYTF
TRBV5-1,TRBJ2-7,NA,CASSSRVYEQYF
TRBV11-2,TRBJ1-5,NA,CASSFRGNQPQHF
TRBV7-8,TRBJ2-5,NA,CASSLALTSGGAKTQYF
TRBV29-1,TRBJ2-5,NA,CSVEESGGETQYF
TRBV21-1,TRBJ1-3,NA,CASSSWTAPGGTIYF
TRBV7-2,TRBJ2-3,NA,CASSLGAGGYTDTQYF
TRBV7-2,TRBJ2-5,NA,CASSATSGRGGGETQYF
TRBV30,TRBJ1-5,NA,CACGREYSNQPQHF
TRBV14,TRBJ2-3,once,CASSQDPGFGTDTQYF
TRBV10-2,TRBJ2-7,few,CASSEGVGGPYEQYF
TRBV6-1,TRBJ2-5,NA,CASRGRYNEETQYF
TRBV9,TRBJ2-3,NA,CASSAHWSTDTQYF
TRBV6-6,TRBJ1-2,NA,CASRTSSSAGNYGYTF
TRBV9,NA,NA,CASSVVGQGDEQYF
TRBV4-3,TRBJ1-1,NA,CASSQDGLRDRGATEAFF
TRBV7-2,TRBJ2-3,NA,CASLAGVRADTQYF
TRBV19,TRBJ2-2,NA,CASRLAGANTGELFF
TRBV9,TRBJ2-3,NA,CASSVGGTSGLSTDTQYF
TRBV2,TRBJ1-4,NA,CASSVVGVSEKLFF
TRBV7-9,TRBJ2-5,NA,CASSPGTSGTGRQETQYF
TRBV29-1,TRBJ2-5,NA,CSVGVRQETQYF
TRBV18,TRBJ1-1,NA,CASSPPAGETEAFF
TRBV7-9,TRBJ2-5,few,CASSLKRGETQYF
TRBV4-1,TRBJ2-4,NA,CASSQVAQGIDIQYF
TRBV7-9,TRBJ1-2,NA,CASSRGQGYGYTF
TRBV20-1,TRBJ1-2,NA,CSASRQVLYTF
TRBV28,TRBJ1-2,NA,CASTLPRLNGYTF
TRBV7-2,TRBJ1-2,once,CASSLWRTNYGYTF
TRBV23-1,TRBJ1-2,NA,CASSQSPTGGHYGYTF
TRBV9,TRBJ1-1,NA,CASSVSQGNTEAFF
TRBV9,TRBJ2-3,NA,CASSVRSQTTDTQYF
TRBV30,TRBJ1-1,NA,CAWNSGVPTEAFF
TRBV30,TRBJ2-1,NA,CAWSGGGRSGGNEQFF